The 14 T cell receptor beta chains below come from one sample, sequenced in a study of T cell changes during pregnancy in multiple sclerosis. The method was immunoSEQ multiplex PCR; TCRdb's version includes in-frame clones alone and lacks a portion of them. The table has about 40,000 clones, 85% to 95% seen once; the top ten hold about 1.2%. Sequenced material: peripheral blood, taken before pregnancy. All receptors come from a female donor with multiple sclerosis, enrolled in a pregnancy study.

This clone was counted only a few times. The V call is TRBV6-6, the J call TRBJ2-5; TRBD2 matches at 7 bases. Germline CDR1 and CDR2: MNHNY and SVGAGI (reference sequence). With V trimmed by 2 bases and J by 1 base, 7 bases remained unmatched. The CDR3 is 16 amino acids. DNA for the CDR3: TGTGCCAGCAGTTACACCGCTAGCGGACTCCAAGAGACCCAGTACTTC. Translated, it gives CASSYTASGLQETQYF.

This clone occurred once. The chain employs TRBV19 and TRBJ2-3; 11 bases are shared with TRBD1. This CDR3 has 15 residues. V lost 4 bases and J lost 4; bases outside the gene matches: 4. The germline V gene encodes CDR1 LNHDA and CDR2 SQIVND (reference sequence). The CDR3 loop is CASSTGTGGADTQYF. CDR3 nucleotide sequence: TGTGCCAGTAGTACCGGGACAGGGGGTGCAGATACGCAGTATTTT.

CDR3 coding DNA: TGCGCCAGCAGCTTGCCAGGGGGGACCTATGGCTACACCTTC. Amino acids: CASSLPGGTYGYTF. This chain joins TRBV5-1 and TRBJ1-2; 7 nucleotides agree with TRBD1. Per the germline V gene, CDR1 is SGHRS and CDR2 is YFSETQ. With V trimmed by 1 base and J by 4 bases, 4 bases remained unmatched. CDR3 size: 14 residues. The entire variable domain, with the rest obtained from reference TRBV5-1 and TRBJ1-2, is as follows: KAGVTQTPRYLIKTRGQQVTLSCSPISGHRSVSWYQQTPGQGLQFLFEYFSETQRNKGNFPGRFSGRQFSNSRSEMNVSTLELGDSALYLCASSLPGGTYGYTFGSGTRLTVV.

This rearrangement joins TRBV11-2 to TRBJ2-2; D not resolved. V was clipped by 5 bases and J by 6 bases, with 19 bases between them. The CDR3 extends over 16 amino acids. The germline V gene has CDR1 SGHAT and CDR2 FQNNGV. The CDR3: CASSPPGASAPGELFF. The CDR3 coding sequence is TGTGCCAGCAGCCCCCCCGGAGCGTCAGCCCCCGGGGAGCTGTTTTTT.

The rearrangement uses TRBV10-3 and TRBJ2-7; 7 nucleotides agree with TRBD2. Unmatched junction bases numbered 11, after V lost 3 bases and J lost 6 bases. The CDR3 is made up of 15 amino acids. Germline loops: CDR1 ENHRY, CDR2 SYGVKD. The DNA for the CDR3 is TGTGCCATCAGTGACAATTTGGCGGGAGTTACCGAGCAGTACTTC. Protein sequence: CAISDNLAGVTEQYF.

Here the CDR3 reads CSVGGDALDTQYF. Written as DNA, the CDR3 is TGCAGCGTTGGAGGTGATGCTCTGGATACGCAGTATTTT. V is TRBV29-1 and J is TRBJ2-3; D remains ambiguous. Trimming cost V 4 bases and J 6 bases, with 14 bases left between them. The CDR3 is 13 residues long. The germline V gene has CDR1 SQVTM and CDR2 ANQGSEA.

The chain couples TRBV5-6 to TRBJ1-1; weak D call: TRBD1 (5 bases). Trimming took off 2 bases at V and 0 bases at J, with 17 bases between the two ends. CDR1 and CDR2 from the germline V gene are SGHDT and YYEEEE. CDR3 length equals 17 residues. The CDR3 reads CASSFLGTRGMNTEAFF. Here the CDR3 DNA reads TGTGCCAGCAGCTTTCTCGGGACCCGGGGGATGAACACTGAAGCTTTCTTT.

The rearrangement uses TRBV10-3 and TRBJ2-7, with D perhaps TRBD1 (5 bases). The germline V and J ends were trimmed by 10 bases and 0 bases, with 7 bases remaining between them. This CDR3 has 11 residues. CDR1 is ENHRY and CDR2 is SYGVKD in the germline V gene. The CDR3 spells CASRASYEQYF. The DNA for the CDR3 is TGTGCCAGCAGGGCCTCCTACGAGCAGTACTTC.

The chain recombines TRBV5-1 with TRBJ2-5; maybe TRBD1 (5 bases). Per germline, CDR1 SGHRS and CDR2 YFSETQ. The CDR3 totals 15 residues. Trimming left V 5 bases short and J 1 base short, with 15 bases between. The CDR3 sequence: CASSSGQITQETQYF. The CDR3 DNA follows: TGCGCCAGCAGTTCCGGACAAATCACCCAAGAGACCCAGTACTTC.

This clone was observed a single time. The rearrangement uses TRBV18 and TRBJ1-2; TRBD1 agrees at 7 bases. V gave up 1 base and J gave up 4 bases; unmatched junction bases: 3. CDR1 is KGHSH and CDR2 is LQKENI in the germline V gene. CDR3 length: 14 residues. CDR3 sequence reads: CASSPQGASYGYTF. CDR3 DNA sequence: TGTGCCAGCTCACCACAGGGGGCAAGCTATGGCTACACCTTC. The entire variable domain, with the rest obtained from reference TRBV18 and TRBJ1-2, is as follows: NAGVMQNPRHLVRRRGQEARLRCSPMKGHSHVYWYRQLPEEGLKFMVYLQKENIIDESGMPKERFSAEFPKEGPSILRIQQVVRGDSAAYFCASSPQGASYGYTFGSGTRLTVV.

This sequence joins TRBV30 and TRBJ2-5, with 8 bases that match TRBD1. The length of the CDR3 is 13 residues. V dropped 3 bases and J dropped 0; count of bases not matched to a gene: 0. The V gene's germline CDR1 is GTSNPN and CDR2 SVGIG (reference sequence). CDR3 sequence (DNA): TGTGCCTGGAGGACAGGGGACCAAGAGACCCAGTACTTC. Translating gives CAWRTGDQETQYF.

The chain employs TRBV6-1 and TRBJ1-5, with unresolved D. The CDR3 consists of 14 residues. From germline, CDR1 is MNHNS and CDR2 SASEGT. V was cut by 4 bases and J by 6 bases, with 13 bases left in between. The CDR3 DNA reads TGTGCCAGCAGTGCGGCGGGATATGGTCAGCCCCAGCATTTT. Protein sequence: CASSAAGYGQPQHF.

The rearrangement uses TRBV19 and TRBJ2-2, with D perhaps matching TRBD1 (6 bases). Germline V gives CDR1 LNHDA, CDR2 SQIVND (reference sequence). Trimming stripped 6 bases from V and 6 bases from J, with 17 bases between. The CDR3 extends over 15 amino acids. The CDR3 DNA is TGTGCCAGTAGAAGAAACAGGGAGTTGGCCGGGGAGCTGTTTTTT. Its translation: CASRRNRELAGELFF.

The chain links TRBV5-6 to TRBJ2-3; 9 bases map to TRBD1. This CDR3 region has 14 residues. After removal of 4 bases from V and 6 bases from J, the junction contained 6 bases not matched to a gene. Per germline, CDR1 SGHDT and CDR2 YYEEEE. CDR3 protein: CASSQGQGWDTQYF. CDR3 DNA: TGTGCCAGCAGCCAGGGACAGGGTTGGGATACGCAGTATTTT.